The 13 T cell receptor beta chains in this list originate from one sample, sequenced in a study of identical twins. TCRdb itself ran the 5' RACE reads through MiXCR, one entry per CDR3 protein. The sample includes about 1.7 million distinct CDR3 sequences, less than 40% of them seen just once. Sequencing used cord blood. These receptor sequences come from a newborn girl in good health.

With respect to this clonotype: The junction shows a germline mismatch at one end, possibly a read error. The CDR3 loop is CASSPGLAGQNEQYF. Written as DNA, the CDR3 is TGTGCTAGCAGCCCAGGACTAGCGGGACAGAACGAGCAGTACTTC. The rearrangement joins TRBV7-7 to TRBJ2-7, with 12 bases matching TRBD2. CDR1 SSHAT and CDR2 FNYEAQ come from the germline V gene (reference sequence). This CDR3 is built from 15 residues.

This clonotype was detected many times. This sequence joins TRBV7-2 and TRBJ2-3; D is possibly TRBD1 (5 bases). This CDR3 contains 13 residues. Per the germline V gene, CDR1 is SGHTA and CDR2 is FQGNSA. Trimming stripped 6 bases from V and 4 bases from J, with 11 bases between. The CDR3 bases are TGTGCCAGCAGGCCCACAGGTGCAGATACGCAGTATTTT. It yields the protein CASRPTGADTQYF.

Only a few counts were recorded for this clonotype. V usage is TRBV25-1 and J usage is TRBJ2-7, with 10 bases fitting TRBD2. The J call is uncertain, as TRBJ2-5 better fits the DNA end. The CDR3 has 19 residues. The germline gives CDR1 MGHDK, CDR2 SYGVNS. CDR3 loop: CASSEVRSIAGGGQETQYF. DNA of the CDR3: TGTGCCAGCAGTGAAGTGAGGTCCATAGCGGGAGGAGGCCAAGAGACCCAGTACTTC.

This clonotype was observed a handful of times. The rearrangement links TRBV27 to TRBJ1-5, with 8 bases aligning to TRBD1. V lost 2 bases to trimming and J lost 2 bases; unmatched junction nucleotides: 8. The CDR3 is made up of 17 amino acids. The germline V gene encodes CDR1 MNHEY and CDR2 SMNVEV (reference sequence). For the CDR3, the DNA is TGTGCCAGCAGTTTACCACCGGACAGGGAACGCAATCAGCCCCAGCATTTT. It yields the protein CASSLPPDRERNQPQHF.

The chain couples TRBV20-1 to TRBJ1-4; D not certain. The CDR3 contains 12 residues. V lost 3 bases and J lost 8, with 10 bases in between. Germline lookup yields CDR1 DFQATT and CDR2 SNEGSKA (reference sequence). The CDR3 sequence: CSASSGGEKLFF. In DNA, the CDR3 is TGCAGTGCTAGCTCGGGAGGGGAAAAACTGTTTTTT.

This clonotype showed up just a few times. V usage is TRBV12-3 or TRBV12-4 and J usage is TRBJ2-5; 7 nucleotides align to TRBD1. The V gene end was trimmed by 2 bases and the J gene end by 4 bases; junction bases not matched to a gene: 10. The CDR3 runs to 16 residues. CDR3 loop: CASSLNLKGASETQYF. In nucleotides, the CDR3 is TGTGCCAGCAGTTTAAACTTAAAGGGGGCGTCAGAGACCCAGTACTTC.

This clonotype was counted between two and nine times. The chain joins TRBV14 to TRBJ2-3; 15 bases fit TRBD2. The CDR3 runs to 19 residues. The V gene end was trimmed by 0 bases and the J gene end by 3 bases; junction bases not matched to a gene: 7. From germline, CDR1 is SGHDN and CDR2 FVKESK. Here the CDR3 DNA reads TGTGCCAGCAGCCAAGATCCCTGGACTAGCGGGAGGGCGACAGATACGCAGTATTTT. It is translated as CASSQDPWTSGRATDTQYF. The complete variable domain, with remaining parts taken from reference TRBV14 and TRBJ2-3, reads EAGVTQFPSHSVIEKGQTVTLRCDPISGHDNLYWYRRVMGKEIKFLLHFVKESKQDESGMPNNRFLAERTGGTYSTLKVQPAELEDSGVYFCASSQDPWTSGRATDTQYFGPGTRLTVL.

This clonotype was detected a few times. The V call is TRBV12-3 or TRBV12-4, the J call TRBJ2-7; D is ambiguous. CDR3 length equals 14 residues. Trimming shortened V by 1 base and J by 7 bases, and 14 bases separated the two germline ends. In DNA, the CDR3 is TGTGCCAGCAGTTTAGGCGACGGGTACAATGAGCAGTACTTC. It codes for CASSLGDGYNEQYF.

This clonotype appeared a few times. The CDR3 bases are TGCGCCAGCAGCCAAATTGGTTGGGGCTACACCTTC. As protein: CASSQIGWGYTF. The V gene is TRBV4-1, the J gene TRBJ1-2; no clear D. V lost 2 bases and J 8 bases, leaving 9 bases between the germline ends. The CDR3 covers 12 residues. Germline V gives CDR1 MGHRA, CDR2 YSYEKL.

The V gene is TRBV7-8, the J gene TRBJ2-1; D is possibly TRBD2 (6 bases). In germline, CDR1 is SGHVS, CDR2 FQNEAQ. V shed 5 bases and J shed 7 bases, with 21 bases lying between them. There are 16 residues in the CDR3. CDR3 sequence reads: CASSLLTSSSKNEQFF. The CDR3, as DNA: TGTGCCAGCAGCCTACTCACTAGCTCGTCCAAAAATGAGCAGTTCTTC. The full variable domain, completed using reference TRBV7-8 and TRBJ2-1, is GAGVSQSPRYKVAKRGQDVALRCDPISGHVSLFWYQQALGQGPEFLTYFQNEAQLDKSGLPSDRFFAERPEGSVSTLKIQRTQQEDSAVYLCASSLLTSSSKNEQFFGPGTRLTVL.

This clonotype turned up a few times. This rearrangement joins TRBV7-9 to TRBJ1-1, with 7 bases matching TRBD1. The CDR3 length is 14 residues. V was pared by 5 bases and J by 11 bases, with 14 bases of the junction left unmatched. Germline V CDR1 and CDR2: SEHNR, FQNEAQ (reference sequence). CDR3 in amino acids: CASSRTGDPLGAFF. The CDR3 DNA reads as TGTGCCAGCAGCCGTACAGGGGATCCGCTTGGGGCTTTCTTT.

V gene TRBV12-3 or TRBV12-4 combines with J gene TRBJ1-2; D is unresolved. This CDR3 spans 15 amino acids. V lost 5 bases and J lost 8, with 21 bases in between. CDR3 amino acids: CASSTQRRTSGGYTF. The CDR3 DNA reads as TGTGCCAGCAGTACTCAGCGTCGGACTTCGGGCGGCTACACCTTC.

This sequence joins TRBV6-6 and TRBJ1-5, with D hard to call. Deletions cut 6 bases from V and 3 bases from J, with 12 bases between. The V gene's germline CDR1 is MNHNY and CDR2 SVGAGI (reference sequence). The CDR3 has 14 residues. The DNA of the CDR3 is TGTGCCAGCAGCCTCACACAGAACAATCAGCCCCAGCATTTT. This translates into CASSLTQNNQPQHF.